Reported below is one T cell receptor (beta chain). Per the original data handling: Amplifying reference gene primers gave estimates of nucleated cell counts. The method was immunoSEQ multiplex PCR; TCRdb's version includes in-frame clones alone and lacks a portion of them. For V, J and clone size, that table is used; D and trimming come from the DNA. This sample has over 100,000 clones, with over 70% found just once. These data are taken from a study of blood T cell repertoires in COVID-19. Study overall: COVID-19 samples, acute and convalescent, were from the United States, Italy and Spain. The cDNA or gDNA used as material had been derived from T cells, B-cell-depleted T cells, or PBMCs.

The CDR3 consists of 15 residues. Trimming cost V 0 bases and J 4 bases, with 11 bases left between them. Germline V gene sequence: CDR1 SGHRS, CDR2 YFSETQ. The material sequenced was peripheral blood. The receptor was derived from a man in his fifties or sixties with active COVID-19. The chain employs TRBV5-1 and TRBJ1-3; TRBD1 might be the D (5 bases). The CDR3 is CASSLEAGWGNTIYF. DNA for the CDR3: TGCGCCAGCAGCTTGGAGGCAGGGTGGGGAAACACCATATATTTT.